The T cell receptor beta chain described here comes from a study of T cell repertoires in cytomegalovirus infection (dated by TCRdb to about 2019). Regarding the study in general: Because public TCR beta signatures pointed to carriage of CMV infection together with the matching HLA type, the HLA type of each donor mattered for the analysis. Points the paper makes about the study in general: The ex vivo response was dominated by HLA-C-restricted CMV-specific TCR beta clonotypes, which also provided the single most frequent clonotype in two of eight donors. In both this cohort and an independent roughly 330-donor cohort, the cumulative frequency of public TCR beta family members distinguished carriers of CMV infection plus the relevant HLA type.

This clonotype was seen many times. Its antigen is unknown. There are no base qualities to consult, and no much larger clone falls within one base. Instrument on record: Illumina HiSeq 1500. The raw public reads went through TCRdb reprocessing: fastp at Q25, MiXCR clone calling, in-frame beta chains kept. When rows share a CDR3 protein, they turn into one entry using the most common DNA and genes. The sample records more than 400,000 distinct CDR3 sequences, more than 20% of which are singletons. About 13% of the sample comes from the top ten. The CDR3 starts with the cysteine, ends with the phenylalanine, and has 14 residues. The read is trimmed to its CDR3 DNA, 42 bases read in frame from base 1. Sequences ENHRY (CDR1) and SYGVKD (CDR2) are obtained from the germline V gene. Between the V and J ends, shortened by 8 bases and 5 bases respectively, the junction contains 15 bases.

This chain is built from TRBV10-3 and TRBJ2-2, with an unclear D gene assignment. Sequenced: PBMCs. The receptor was isolated from a human donor in good health (CMV status not recorded). Some clones in this sample may be carry-over from other donors' samples. The CDR3 region has the sequence CAIAPLSVTGELFF. The DNA is TGTGCCATCGCCCCCCTATCTGTGACCGGGGAGCTGTTTTTT.